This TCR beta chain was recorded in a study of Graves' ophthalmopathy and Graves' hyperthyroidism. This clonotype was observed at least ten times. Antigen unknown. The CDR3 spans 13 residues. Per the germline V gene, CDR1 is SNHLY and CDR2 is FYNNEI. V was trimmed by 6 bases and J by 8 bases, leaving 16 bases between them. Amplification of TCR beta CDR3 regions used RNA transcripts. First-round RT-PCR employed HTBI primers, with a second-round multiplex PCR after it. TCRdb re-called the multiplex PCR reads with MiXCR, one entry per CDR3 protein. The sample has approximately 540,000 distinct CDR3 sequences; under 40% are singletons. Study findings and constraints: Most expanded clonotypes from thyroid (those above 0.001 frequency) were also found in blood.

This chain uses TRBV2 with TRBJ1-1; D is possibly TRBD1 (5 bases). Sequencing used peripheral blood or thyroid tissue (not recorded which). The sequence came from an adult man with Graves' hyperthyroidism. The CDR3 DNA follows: TGTGCCAGCAGCCCCCTTGTGGGGCGAGAAGCTTTCTTT. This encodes CASSPLVGREAFF.